The 27 T cell receptor beta chains below all came from one sample that was sequenced in a study of blood T cell repertoires in COVID-19. Profiled with immunoSEQ multiplex PCR; TCRdb holds only in-frame clones, not every one. The data show 250,000 to 350,000 clones, about 83% seen once. The sequenced sample consisted of peripheral blood. The receptors stem from a woman aged 45-65 years with acute or convalescent COVID-19.

Here the CDR3 DNA reads TGCGCCAGCAGCTTCACGCAAAGGGCTAGCCGAGCCTACGAGCAGTACGTC. Translated: CASSFTQRASRAYEQYV. V and J are TRBV5-1 and TRBJ2-7; D perhaps matches TRBD2 (5 bases). The CDR3 spans 17 residues. Trimming stripped 2 bases from V and 2 bases from J, with 20 bases between. Germline lookup yields CDR1 SGHRS and CDR2 YFSETQ.

This clone was observed a handful of times. This rearrangement joins TRBV18 to TRBJ1-6, with a possible D match to TRBD1 (5 bases). The germline V gene has CDR1 KGHSH and CDR2 LQKENI. Trimming cost V 2 bases and J 8 bases, with 10 bases left between them. CDR3 length: 14 amino acids. CDR3 amino acids: CASSPGGGDSPLHF. For the CDR3, the DNA is TGTGCCAGCTCACCAGGGGGGGGAGATTCACCCCTCCACTTT.

The V and J genes are TRBV30 and TRBJ2-2, with TRBD2 identical over 13 bases. Germline CDR1 and CDR2: GTSNPN and SVGIG (reference sequence). The CDR3 has 17 amino acids. Trimming at V came to 2 bases and at J to 1 base, leaving 4 bases not matched to a gene. The CDR3 region has the DNA TGTGCCTGGAGTAGGACTAGCGGGAGTATGAACACCGGGGAGCTGTTTTTT. Translating it yields CAWSRTSGSMNTGELFF. Using reference TRBV30 and TRBJ2-2 for the parts outside the CDR3, the full variable domain is SQTIHQWPATLVQPVGSPLSLECTVEGTSNPNLYWYRQAAGRGLQLLFYSVGIGQISSEVPQNLSASRPQDRQFILSSKKLLLSDSGFYLCAWSRTSGSMNTGELFFGEGSRLTVL.

The chain couples TRBV29-1 to TRBJ1-1, with 10 bases fitting TRBD1. CDR3 length equals 14 residues. Unmatched junction bases numbered 7, after V lost 4 bases and J lost 5 bases. Germline CDR1 and CDR2: SQVTM and ANQGSEA. This CDR3 is CSVAPGQGITEAFF. CDR3 DNA: TGCAGCGTTGCCCCGGGACAGGGGATAACTGAAGCTTTCTTT.

The genes are TRBV10-3 and TRBJ1-5; TRBD1 aligns across 7 bases. CDR3 length equals 14 residues. The germline CDR1 and CDR2 sequences are ENHRY and SYGVKD. J gave up 1 base and V 8 bases, and 5 bases lay outside the gene matches. The CDR3 DNA reads TGTGCCATCGACCCACAGGGGAGCAATCAGCCCCAGCATTTT. Translation: CAIDPQGSNQPQHF.

The J gene is TRBJ2-2, the V gene TRBV30; TRBD2 aligns across 7 bases. After removal of 2 bases from V and 5 bases from J, the junction contained 8 bases not matched to a gene. The CDR3 totals 15 residues. Germline V gene data show CDR1 as GTSNPN and CDR2 as SVGIG (reference sequence). CDR3 region: CAWSPGRAGTGELFF. CDR3 nucleotide sequence: TGTGCCTGGAGTCCAGGGAGGGCGGGGACCGGGGAGCTGTTTTTT.

V is TRBV6-6 and J is TRBJ1-1, with D hard to call. This CDR3 is built from 14 residues. V lost 0 bases, J lost 2 bases, and 7 bases lay in between. Per the germline V gene, CDR1 is MNHNY and CDR2 is SVGAGI (reference sequence). Written as DNA, the CDR3 is TGTGCCAGCAGTTACTCTACGGGAAACACTGAAGCTTTCTTT. The encoded protein is CASSYSTGNTEAFF.

The gene calls are TRBV7-9 and TRBJ1-1, with D maybe TRBD1 (5 bases). The length of the CDR3 is 15 residues. Trimming pared 0 bases from V and 1 base from J, leaving 9 bases between. Germline CDR1 is SEHNR and CDR2 is FQNEAQ (reference sequence). CDR3 in amino acids: CASSLAHQGNTEAFF. Here the CDR3 DNA reads TGTGCCAGCAGCTTAGCCCATCAGGGGAACACTGAAGCTTTCTTT.

This chain connects TRBV7-2 to TRBJ2-5; D ambiguous. Trimming removed 1 base at V and 1 base at J, with 7 bases between. CDR1 is SGHTA, CDR2 FQGNSA, per germline. The CDR3 runs 14 residues. The CDR3 bases are TGTGCCAGCAGCTTAGACCAGATCCAAGAGACCCAGTACTTC. Protein sequence: CASSLDQIQETQYF.

This chain links TRBV27 with TRBJ1-5; D not certain. Germline V gene sequence: CDR1 MNHEY, CDR2 SMNVEV (reference sequence). The CDR3 is 13 amino acids. Trimming took 6 bases from V and 4 from J, leaving 10 bases between them. The CDR3 DNA reads as TGTGCCAGCAGCCAGGTCCTTAATCAGCCCCAGCATTTT. It is translated as CASSQVLNQPQHF.

This clone was counted only a few times. The identical CDR3 is also encoded by other nucleotide sequences in the sample. This chain links TRBV5-1 with TRBJ1-2, with 7 bases matching TRBD1. Germline-derived CDR1 and CDR2 are SGHRS and YFSETQ. The CDR3 covers 13 residues. With 4 bases clipped from V and 4 bases from J, the junction kept 4 bases outside the gene matches. DNA of the CDR3: TGCGCCAGCAGCCTTACAGGGGTCTATGGCTACACCTTC. It is translated as CASSLTGVYGYTF.

The chain uses TRBV30 and TRBJ2-7; unclear D gene. Germline-derived CDR1 and CDR2 are GTSNPN and SVGIG (reference sequence). This CDR3 region has 15 residues. V lost 3 bases to trimming and J lost 6 bases, with 21 bases between them. The CDR3 DNA is TGTGCCTGGAGAGAGGAGAGGTTCCTCCTTACCGAGCAGTACTTC. Protein sequence: CAWREERFLLTEQYF.

This clone was picked up a small number of times. The V and J genes are TRBV18 and TRBJ1-1; D is perhaps TRBD1 (6 bases). Germline CDR1 reads KGHSH; CDR2 reads LQKENI. Trimming took off 5 bases at V and 2 bases at J, with 9 bases between the two ends. This CDR3 comprises 13 residues. CDR3 loop: CASSADSNTEAFF. The CDR3 DNA is TGTGCCAGCTCAGCGGACAGCAACACTGAAGCTTTCTTT.

The chain uses TRBV19 and TRBJ1-1, with D uncertain. Trimming pared 7 bases from V and 2 bases from J, leaving 14 bases between. The germline V gene encodes CDR1 LNHDA and CDR2 SQIVND (reference sequence). CDR3 length equals 14 residues. The CDR3 nucleotides are TGTGCCAGTACCCAGAGGCAGCCAAACACTGAAGCTTTCTTT. This codes for CASTQRQPNTEAFF.

This clone was detected only once. This chain links TRBV5-1 with TRBJ2-5; unclear D gene. The germline V and J ends were trimmed by 0 bases and 5 bases, with 11 bases remaining between them. The CDR3 loop spans 14 amino acids. The germline V gene encodes CDR1 SGHRS and CDR2 YFSETQ. The DNA for the CDR3 is TGCGCCAGCAGCTTGGGGGTAGCTGGGGAGACCCAGTACTTC. Translation: CASSLGVAGETQYF.

CDR3 in DNA: TGTGCCAGCAGCCATGGGGCAGGGGGTTATGAGCAGTTCTTC. Amino acids: CASSHGAGGYEQFF. This chain connects TRBV14 to TRBJ2-1; 7 nucleotides align to TRBD1. Germline V gives CDR1 SGHDN, CDR2 FVKESK. V was clipped by 3 bases and J by 8 bases; unmatched bases: 7. This CDR3 has 14 residues.

The rearrangement uses TRBV6-2 or TRBV6-3 and TRBJ2-6, with unresolved D. The length of the CDR3 is 19 residues. Germline V gene data show CDR1 as MNHEY and CDR2 as SVGEGT. V lost 0 bases, J lost 1 base, and 16 bases lay in between. The CDR3 loop reads CASSYSAPFIGSGANVLTF. In DNA form, the CDR3 reads TGTGCCAGCAGTTACTCAGCGCCGTTTATCGGTTCTGGGGCCAACGTCCTGACTTTC.

This chain connects TRBV3-1 (or the pseudogene TRBV3-2) to TRBJ2-7; the match to TRBD1 covers 9 bases. V was clipped by 2 bases and J by 6 bases; unmatched bases: 2. Looked up from germline, CDR1 is LGHDT and CDR2 is YNNKEL (reference sequence). The CDR3 has 13 residues. CDR3 amino acids: CASSQLDRGEQYF. CDR3 bases: TGTGCCAGCAGCCAACTGGACAGGGGCGAGCAGTACTTC.

The chain carries TRBV5-1 and TRBJ2-3; 10 nucleotides agree with TRBD1. Germline loops: CDR1 SGHRS, CDR2 YFSETQ. This CDR3 region has 17 residues. The V and J ends lost 0 bases and 4 bases, in that order; junction bases with no gene match: 8. In DNA, the CDR3 is TGCGCCAGCAGCTTGGGACAGGGGGCGTCAGGGGCAGATACGCAGTATTTT. This translates into CASSLGQGASGADTQYF.

This chain uses TRBV7-9 with TRBJ2-3; no clear D. The V gene lost 6 bases and the J gene lost 2 bases, with 12 bases spanning the gap. Germline V gene lookup returns CDR1 SEHNR and CDR2 FQNEAQ (reference sequence). The length of the CDR3 is 14 residues. The CDR3 DNA follows: TGTGCCAGCAGTTGGCAGGTGACCACAGATACGCAGTATTTT. This translates into CASSWQVTTDTQYF.

The chain uses TRBV6-6 and TRBJ2-1, with 10 bases fitting TRBD1. Trimming at V came to 7 bases and at J to 10 bases, leaving 7 bases not matched to a gene. The germline V gene encodes CDR1 MNHNY and CDR2 SVGAGI (reference sequence). The CDR3 is 13 amino acids. This CDR3 reads CASTKTGGGEQFF. As DNA, the CDR3 is TGTGCCAGCACCAAGACAGGGGGCGGGGAGCAGTTCTTC.

The V and J genes are TRBV30 and TRBJ1-1; D unclear. V was trimmed by 4 bases and J by 1 base, leaving 7 bases between them. The CDR3 has 12 residues. CDR1 is GTSNPN and CDR2 is SVGIG in the germline V gene (reference sequence). The CDR3 here is CAWKTGNTEAFF. The CDR3 DNA sequence: TGTGCCTGGAAAACCGGGAACACTGAAGCTTTCTTT.

The chain employs TRBV30 and TRBJ1-2, with D perhaps matching TRBD1 (6 bases). Germline V lookup: CDR1 GTSNPN, CDR2 SVGIG (reference sequence). The CDR3 is 12 residues long. The V gene lost 6 bases and the J gene lost 4 bases, with 12 bases spanning the gap. DNA of the CDR3: TGTGCCTGTAGTCCAGGGGCCTATGGCTACACCTTC. Translation: CACSPGAYGYTF.

The V gene is TRBV5-1, the J gene TRBJ1-3, with TRBD1 matching 7 bases. The germline V gene has CDR1 SGHRS and CDR2 YFSETQ. V was clipped by 4 bases and J by 4 bases; unmatched bases: 8. CDR3 length: 15 amino acids. CDR3 DNA: TGCGCCAGCAGCCTGGCCTTAGGGGGCGGAAACACCATATATTTT. This codes for CASSLALGGGNTIYF.

Notes on this clone: Within the sample, other DNA sequences also encode this same CDR3. This chain uses TRBV12-3 or TRBV12-4 with TRBJ2-7, with D possibly being TRBD2 (5 bases). V was cut by 3 bases and J by 5 bases, with 8 bases left in between. This CDR3 spans 12 amino acids. In DNA form, the CDR3 reads TGTGCCAGCAGTTTTGCCGGGGACGAGCAGTACTTC. It specifies CASSFAGDEQYF.

Concerning this clone itself: A junction boundary mismatches the germline segment, possibly from a read error. The CDR3 DNA reads as TGTGCCAGCAGCCCCCTCATCGGGAACTCTGGCTACACCTTC. It yields the protein CASSPLIGNSGYTF. This rearrangement joins TRBV7-2 to TRBJ1-2; no clear D gene. Per germline, CDR1 SGHTA and CDR2 FQGNSA. This CDR3 is 14 amino acids long.

The chain has TRBV19 and TRBJ1-5; a possible D gene is TRBD1 (5 bases). Germline assignment: CDR1 LNHDA and CDR2 SQIVND (reference sequence). Trimming stripped 7 bases from V and 0 bases from J, with 22 bases between. This CDR3 has 18 amino acids. CDR3 loop: CASTRVVSAGVSNQPQHF. CDR3 bases: TGTGCCAGTACCAGGGTGGTATCGGCAGGAGTTAGCAATCAGCCCCAGCATTTT.